This T cell receptor beta chain was profiled in a study of blood T cell repertoires in COVID-19. Looking at the study overall: COVID-19 samples from acute and convalescent phases originated in the United States, Italy and Spain. The analysed material was cDNA or gDNA that came from T cells, B-cell-depleted T cells, or PBMCs.

As handled by the study authors: Counts of nucleated cells, estimated from reference gene primer amplification, were obtained. TCRdb keeps only in-frame clones here, not all; method: immunoSEQ multiplex PCR. V and J calls and clone size follow that table, whereas D and trimming were derived from the DNA. Of some 150,000 clones listed, around four fifths were seen once; the top ten hold less than 50%. Trimming took off 3 bases at V and 0 bases at J, with 10 bases between the two ends. The CDR3 length is 15 residues. Germline V gene data show CDR1 as SGHVS and CDR2 as FQNEAQ. This clone has more than one count but fewer than ten.

The sequenced material came from peripheral blood. The V and J genes are TRBV7-8 and TRBJ2-3, with a weak D call TRBD1 (6 bases). The origin of this receptor is a human donor in a cohort sampled during active COVID-19. CDR3 in amino acids: CASSLTGYSTDTQYF. The CDR3 coding sequence is TGTGCCAGCAGCTTGACAGGTTACAGCACAGATACGCAGTATTTT.